These 28 T cell receptor beta chains share one sample of origin, sequenced in a study of blood T cell repertoires in COVID-19. TCRdb's table, derived via immunoSEQ multiplex PCR, lists solely in-frame clones and lacks some. Here the sample spans approximately 260,000 clones, over 85% being singletons. Input material: PBMCs or T cells enriched from blood (not recorded which). Receptors originate from an older woman who had recovered from COVID-19.

Written as DNA, the CDR3 is TGTGCCAGCTCACCACCGGGGCAAATCTACGAGCAGTACTTC. Translated, it gives CASSPPGQIYEQYF. The chain uses TRBV18 and TRBJ2-7, with D possibly matching TRBD1 (5 bases). The V gene lost 0 bases and the J gene lost 3 bases, with 9 bases spanning the gap. Germline V gene sequence: CDR1 KGHSH, CDR2 LQKENI. This CDR3 spans 14 amino acids.

This chain uses TRBV7-2 with TRBJ1-1; the D gene is possibly TRBD1 (5 bases). Trimming took off 0 bases at V and 7 bases at J, with 12 bases between the two ends. The germline gives CDR1 SGHTA, CDR2 FQGNSA. The CDR3 is made up of 14 amino acids. The CDR3 here is CASSLAGAAIEAFF. Written as DNA, the CDR3 is TGTGCCAGCAGCTTAGCAGGGGCAGCTATTGAAGCTTTCTTT.

This sequence joins TRBV18 and TRBJ1-2, with 11 positions matching TRBD1. Per the germline V gene, CDR1 is KGHSH and CDR2 is LQKENI. The CDR3 sequence is 14 residues long. V shed 3 bases and J 5 bases; nucleotides not matched to a gene: 2. In DNA, the CDR3 is TGTGCCAGCTCACCGGGACAGGGGGTTTATGGCTACACCTTC. It specifies CASSPGQGVYGYTF.

The genes are TRBV2 and TRBJ2-3, with D possibly being TRBD2 (5 bases). Germline assignment: CDR1 SNHLY and CDR2 FYNNEI. Trimming cost V 11 bases and J 5 bases, with 14 bases left between them. This CDR3 is built from 12 residues. The CDR3 region has the DNA TGTGCCGGCGGGCATCAGAGAGATACGCAGTATTTT. It codes for CAGGHQRDTQYF.

The chain uses TRBV7-9 and TRBJ2-1; unclear D gene. Germline V gives CDR1 SEHNR, CDR2 FQNEAQ (reference sequence). The V end lost 4 bases, the J end lost 5 bases, and 12 bases lay between the germline ends. The CDR3 is 14 amino acids. CDR3 sequence reads: CASSWRLGDNEQFF. CDR3 DNA sequence: TGTGCCAGCAGCTGGCGGCTGGGTGACAATGAGCAGTTCTTC.

This clone occurred a few times. The chain carries TRBV11-2 and TRBJ1-1; D may be TRBD1 (6 bases). Trimming removed 5 bases at V and 5 bases at J, with 9 bases between. The CDR3 totals 12 residues. Germline loops: CDR1 SGHAT, CDR2 FQNNGV. The CDR3 sequence is CASSHRETEAFF. The CDR3 coding sequence is TGTGCCAGCAGCCACAGGGAGACTGAAGCTTTCTTT. Combining the CDR3 with reference TRBV11-2 and TRBJ1-1 gives the whole variable domain EAGVAQSPRYKIIEKRQSVAFWCNPISGHATLYWYQQILGQGPKLLIQFQNNGVVDDSQLPKDRFSAERLKGVDSTLKIQPAKLEDSAVYLCASSHRETEAFFGQGTRLTVV.

The chain carries TRBV7-2 and TRBJ2-1; 10 bases are a match to TRBD1. Germline V CDR1 and CDR2: SGHTA, FQGNSA. V was clipped by 1 base and J by 7 bases; unmatched bases: 1. The CDR3 has 14 amino acids. In DNA form, the CDR3 reads TGTGCCAGCAGCTTAGGGGGACAGGGGAATGAGCAGTTCTTC. Its translation: CASSLGGQGNEQFF.

The rearrangement links TRBV11-2 to TRBJ2-7; no firm D call. From germline, CDR1 is SGHAT and CDR2 FQNNGV. This CDR3 region has 13 residues. V gave up 0 bases and J gave up 2 bases, with 5 bases separating them. As DNA, the CDR3 is TGTGCCAGCAGCTTAGACAGGACCTACGAGCAGTACTTC. Its protein product is CASSLDRTYEQYF. Combining the CDR3 with reference TRBV11-2 and TRBJ2-7 gives the whole variable domain EAGVAQSPRYKIIEKRQSVAFWCNPISGHATLYWYQQILGQGPKLLIQFQNNGVVDDSQLPKDRFSAERLKGVDSTLKIQPAKLEDSAVYLCASSLDRTYEQYFGPGTRLTVT.

The J gene is TRBJ1-1, the V gene TRBV28; D is ambiguous. The CDR3 has 13 amino acids. Germline assignment: CDR1 MDHEN and CDR2 SYDVKM. The V end was cut by 5 bases, the J end by 8 bases, with 15 bases between. This chain's CDR3 is CASSLLPPREAFF. For the CDR3, the DNA is TGTGCCAGCAGTCTTCTACCCCCTCGGGAAGCTTTCTTT. Filled out from reference TRBV28 and TRBJ1-1, the complete variable domain reads DVKVTQSSRYLVKRTGEKVFLECVQDMDHENMFWYRQDPGLGLRLIYFSYDVKMKEKGDIPEGYSVSREKKERFSLILESASTNQTSMYLCASSLLPPREAFFGQGTRLTVV.

There are a few counts of this clone. V gene TRBV21-1 combines with J gene TRBJ1-5; the D call of TRBD1 is as the table states it, not checked on the DNA. TRBV21-1 is a pseudogene locus. The CDR3 totals 16 residues. The CDR3 reads CASSKEGAWSNQPQHF. For the CDR3, the DNA is TGTGCCAGCAGCAAAGAGGGGGCGTGGAGCAATCAGCCCCAGCATTTT.

This chain uses TRBV4-1 with TRBJ2-1; D unclear. The CDR3 runs 11 residues. V lost 3 bases and J lost 9, with 6 bases in between. Germline CDR1 and CDR2: MGHRA and YSYEKL. The CDR3 DNA reads TGCGCCAGCAGCCATTCCGGTGAGCAGTTCTTC. Translation gives CASSHSGEQFF.

The rearrangement links TRBV19 to TRBJ1-5, with 7 bases matching TRBD1. V shed 7 bases, J shed 0 bases, and the junction held 6 bases outside the gene matches. The germline V gene encodes CDR1 LNHDA and CDR2 SQIVND (reference sequence). This CDR3 region has 15 residues. The CDR3 coding sequence is TGTGCCAGTACCGTGACAGGGAATAGCAATCAGCCCCAGCATTTT. It yields the protein CASTVTGNSNQPQHF.

The genes are TRBV11-3 and TRBJ1-1, with D unclear. V lost 4 bases to trimming and J lost 4 bases, with 10 bases between them. Per the germline V gene, CDR1 is SGHNT and CDR2 is YENEEA. The CDR3 is 13 amino acids. CDR3 loop: CASSSLVGTEAFF. CDR3 nucleotide sequence: TGTGCCAGCAGCTCCCTAGTGGGCACTGAAGCTTTCTTT.

The V gene is TRBV18, the J gene TRBJ2-1; 12 bases line up with TRBD1. Germline CDR1 and CDR2: KGHSH and LQKENI. V lost 3 bases and J lost 9; bases outside the gene matches: 6. The CDR3 has 15 amino acids. CDR3: CASSPGTGGHSEQFF. The CDR3 DNA sequence: TGTGCCAGCTCACCCGGGACAGGGGGCCATAGTGAGCAGTTCTTC. Variable domain in full (rest from reference TRBV18 and TRBJ2-1): NAGVMQNPRHLVRRRGQEARLRCSPMKGHSHVYWYRQLPEEGLKFMVYLQKENIIDESGMPKERFSAEFPKEGPSILRIQQVVRGDSAAYFCASSPGTGGHSEQFFGPGTRLTVL.

V and J are TRBV27 and TRBJ1-1; TRBD1 agrees at 9 bases. This CDR3 region has 15 residues. Trimming at V came to 8 bases and at J to 1 base, leaving 8 bases not matched to a gene. Germline V gives CDR1 MNHEY, CDR2 SMNVEV (reference sequence). CDR3: CASPQEGQGNTEAFF. The CDR3 nucleotides read TGTGCCAGCCCTCAGGAGGGACAGGGGAACACTGAAGCTTTCTTT.

The V gene is TRBV5-1, the J gene TRBJ2-5, with D unresolved. The CDR3 is 13 amino acids. Trimming shortened V by 4 bases and J by 3 bases, and 10 bases separated the two germline ends. Germline-derived CDR1 and CDR2 are SGHRS and YFSETQ. Here the CDR3 DNA reads TGCGCCAGCAGCGCTACGCCTGAAGAGACCCAGTACTTC. It encodes CASSATPEETQYF. Combining the CDR3 with reference TRBV5-1 and TRBJ2-5 gives the whole variable domain KAGVTQTPRYLIKTRGQQVTLSCSPISGHRSVSWYQQTPGQGLQFLFEYFSETQRNKGNFPGRFSGRQFSNSRSEMNVSTLELGDSALYLCASSATPEETQYFGPGTRLLVL.

This clone was seen only a few times. This chain links TRBV9 with TRBJ2-2; possibly TRBD1 for D (5 bases). Germline-derived CDR1 and CDR2 are SGDLS and YYNGEE. V shed 0 bases and J shed 4 bases, with 10 bases lying between them. The CDR3 length is 15 residues. The CDR3 DNA follows: TGTGCCAGCAGCGTAGGCCCACAGGTCACCGGGGAGCTGTTTTTT. Translated: CASSVGPQVTGELFF. Complete variable domain (other parts from reference TRBV9 and TRBJ2-2): DSGVTQTPKHLITATGQRVTLRCSPRSGDLSVYWYQQSLDQGLQFLIQYYNGEERAKGNILERFSAQQFPDLHSELNLSSLELGDSALYFCASSVGPQVTGELFFGEGSRLTVL.

The CDR3 nucleotides read TGTGCCAGCAGCGGGACTAGCGGGGCCGGGGAGCTGTTTTTT. Encoded protein: CASSGTSGAGELFF. The chain joins TRBV5-5 to TRBJ2-2; TRBD2 matches 13 bases. With V trimmed by 4 bases and J by 6 bases, 0 bases remained unmatched. Germline CDR1 reads SGHKS; CDR2 reads YYEKEE (reference sequence). This CDR3 is built from 14 residues.

V gene TRBV4-1 combines with J gene TRBJ2-3, with 9 bases fitting TRBD2. This CDR3 has 14 residues. From germline, CDR1 is MGHRA and CDR2 YSYEKL. V dropped 4 bases and J dropped 6; count of bases not matched to a gene: 5. The CDR3 nucleotides are TGCGCCAGCAGCCTTGGCGGGGGGGCCGATACGCAGTATTTT. This codes for CASSLGGGADTQYF.

This clone was counted a single time. J is TRBJ1-2 and V is TRBV24-1; 7 positions agree with TRBD1. Germline CDR1 KGHDR, CDR2 SFDVKD. The ends lost 5 bases at V and 9 bases at J; junction bases unmatched: 5. The CDR3 sequence is 12 residues long. CDR3 amino acids: CATSGQGMSYTF. CDR3 coding DNA: TGTGCCACCAGTGGACAGGGTATGAGCTACACCTTC.

The rearrangement joins TRBV18 to TRBJ1-1; the D is unclear. The germline CDR1 and CDR2 sequences are KGHSH and LQKENI. Trimming took 6 bases from V and 3 from J, leaving 11 bases between them. The CDR3 is made up of 13 amino acids. The CDR3 loop is CASSPVRDTEAFF. The CDR3 DNA follows: TGTGCCAGCTCCCCCGTCCGGGACACTGAAGCTTTCTTT.

The V and J genes are TRBV7-8 and TRBJ2-2; 11 nucleotides agree with TRBD2. The germline V gene encodes CDR1 SGHVS and CDR2 FQNEAQ. V was clipped by 5 bases and J by 1 base; unmatched bases: 3. There are 16 residues in the CDR3. CDR3 sequence: CASSKLAGGNTGELFF. The CDR3 DNA reads as TGTGCCAGCAGCAAGCTAGCGGGAGGGAACACCGGGGAGCTGTTTTTT.

This chain connects TRBV28 to TRBJ1-6, with 9 bases identical to TRBD1. CDR3 length equals 15 residues. Per germline, CDR1 MDHEN and CDR2 SYDVKM. V gave up 5 bases and J gave up 7 bases; unmatched junction bases: 6. The DNA for the CDR3 is TGTGCCAGCAGTGGGACAGGGAGTAGGAATTCACCCCTCCACTTT. Protein product: CASSGTGSRNSPLHF.

The J gene is TRBJ2-3, the V gene TRBV27; 7 nucleotides line up with TRBD2. V was pared by 6 bases and J by 6 bases, with 15 bases of the junction left unmatched. This CDR3 spans 16 amino acids. The germline gives CDR1 MNHEY, CDR2 SMNVEV (reference sequence). The DNA of the CDR3 is TGTGCCAGCAGCCCTCGCCGGGGGGTAACCGGGGATACGCAGTATTTT. Translated, it gives CASSPRRGVTGDTQYF.

This clone was counted a single time. The chain has TRBV7-9 and TRBJ2-1; D call uncertain. V dropped 5 bases and J dropped 4 bases, with 12 bases sitting between them. This CDR3 has 14 residues. Germline V lookup: CDR1 SEHNR, CDR2 FQNEAQ (reference sequence). The CDR3 loop reads CASSPSMAYNEQFF. The CDR3 coding sequence is TGTGCCAGCAGCCCTAGTATGGCTTACAATGAGCAGTTCTTC.

This chain links TRBV2 with TRBJ1-6; a possible D gene is TRBD1 (6 bases). Trimming pared 8 bases from V and 5 bases from J, leaving 10 bases between. Germline assignment: CDR1 SNHLY and CDR2 FYNNEI. This CDR3 comprises 13 residues. The CDR3 is CASGQIDNSPLHF. As DNA, the CDR3 is TGTGCCAGCGGACAGATTGATAATTCACCCCTCCACTTT.

The J gene is TRBJ2-1, the V gene TRBV6-5; possibly TRBD2 for D (5 bases). Germline lookup yields CDR1 MNHEY and CDR2 SVGAGI. CDR3 length equals 12 residues. V was pared by 6 bases and J by 10 bases, with 13 bases between. CDR3 nucleotide sequence: TGTGCCAGCAGGTTAGCGACAAAGGAGCAGTTCTTC. Protein sequence: CASRLATKEQFF.

This clone was counted a single time. The chain joins TRBV4-1 to TRBJ1-1, with D perhaps TRBD1 (5 bases). Between the trimmed V and J ends, which lost 8 bases and 4 bases, there was a span of 14 bases. The germline V gene has CDR1 MGHRA and CDR2 YSYEKL. The CDR3 has 13 amino acids. The CDR3 protein is CASGLAGGTEAFF. The CDR3 coding sequence is TGCGCCAGCGGGCTGGCGGGGGGCACTGAAGCTTTCTTT.